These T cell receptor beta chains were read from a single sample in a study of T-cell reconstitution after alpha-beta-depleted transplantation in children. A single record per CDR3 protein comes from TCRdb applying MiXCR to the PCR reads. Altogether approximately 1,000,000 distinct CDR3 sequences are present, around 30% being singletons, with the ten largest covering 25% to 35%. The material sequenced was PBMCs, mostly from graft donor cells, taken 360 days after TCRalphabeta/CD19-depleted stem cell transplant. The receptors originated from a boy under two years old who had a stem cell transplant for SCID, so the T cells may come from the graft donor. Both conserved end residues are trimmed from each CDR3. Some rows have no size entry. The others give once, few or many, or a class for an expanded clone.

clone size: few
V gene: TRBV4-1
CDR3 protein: ATTNRGNTGELF

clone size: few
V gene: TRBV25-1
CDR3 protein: ASSEVGGVDTQY

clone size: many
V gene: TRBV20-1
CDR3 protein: SARDLGWSQGTQY

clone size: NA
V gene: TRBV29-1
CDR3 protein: SVRLFAGGETQY

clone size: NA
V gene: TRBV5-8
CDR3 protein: ASSLPERLAGRNEQF

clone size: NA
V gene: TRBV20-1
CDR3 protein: SAASSRAPGAYGYT

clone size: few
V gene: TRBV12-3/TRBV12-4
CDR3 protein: ASTPSRVANTEAF

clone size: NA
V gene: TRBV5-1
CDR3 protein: ASSLGAGGPDEQF

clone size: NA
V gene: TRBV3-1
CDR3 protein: ASSQTLPGSTEAF

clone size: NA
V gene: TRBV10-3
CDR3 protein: AISGTSTYEQY

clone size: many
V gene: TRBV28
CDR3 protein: ASSSSSGGAVYNEQF

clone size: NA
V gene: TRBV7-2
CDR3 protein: ASRGPGRETQY

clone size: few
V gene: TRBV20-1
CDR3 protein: SARNNRKNIQY

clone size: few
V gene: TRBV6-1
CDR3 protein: ASNRDRGLTGELF

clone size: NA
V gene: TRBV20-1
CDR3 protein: SAHLVSGELF

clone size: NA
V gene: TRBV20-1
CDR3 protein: SARGGSGRYEQY

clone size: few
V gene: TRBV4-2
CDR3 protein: ASSQDLGGNTEAF

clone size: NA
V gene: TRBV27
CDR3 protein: ASSPTWTGVDTQY

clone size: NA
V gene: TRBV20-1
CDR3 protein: SATLGPLAGEQF

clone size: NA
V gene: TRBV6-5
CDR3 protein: ASSYLPSGGASEQF

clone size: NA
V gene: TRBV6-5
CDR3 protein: ASSSYSFSNTGELF

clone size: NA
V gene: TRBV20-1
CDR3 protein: SARMPGGPETQY

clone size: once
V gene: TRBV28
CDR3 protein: ASSRRGMSSYEQY

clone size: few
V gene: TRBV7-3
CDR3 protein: ASSLTGISGGPRNEQF

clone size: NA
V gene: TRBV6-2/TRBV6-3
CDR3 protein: ASSYSSMVGIYNEQF

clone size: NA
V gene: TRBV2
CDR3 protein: ASSRNLLRPQGGTDTQY

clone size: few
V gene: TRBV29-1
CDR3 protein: SVEDTRNFSYEQY

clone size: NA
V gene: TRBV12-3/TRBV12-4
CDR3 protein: ASSPQLTSTDTQY

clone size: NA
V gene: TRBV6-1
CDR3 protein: ASSKRQKNKYEQY

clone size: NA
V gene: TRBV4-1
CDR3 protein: ASSQGSGAYEQY

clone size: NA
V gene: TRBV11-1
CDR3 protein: ASSLERRLQGLNQPQH

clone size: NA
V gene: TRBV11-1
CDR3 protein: ASSSRLAGGSNTGELF

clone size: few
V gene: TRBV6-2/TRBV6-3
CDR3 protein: ASSYTYPYQQY

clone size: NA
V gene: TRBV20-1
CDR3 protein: SAVAGGEETQY

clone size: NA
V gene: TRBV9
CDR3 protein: ASSWRGDTDTQY

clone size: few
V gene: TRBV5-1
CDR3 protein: ASSGTGVNEQY

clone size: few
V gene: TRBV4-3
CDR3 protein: ASSQALRGGRYADTQY

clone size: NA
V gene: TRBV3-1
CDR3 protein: ASSQASDQPQH

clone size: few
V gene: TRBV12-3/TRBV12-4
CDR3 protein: ASSPLSTGSQETQY

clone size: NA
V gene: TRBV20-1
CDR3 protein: SARPGVGSEQY

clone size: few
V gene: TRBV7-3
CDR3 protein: ASSLTGNQETQY

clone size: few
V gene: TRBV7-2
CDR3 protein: ASSFRAGGHTDTQY

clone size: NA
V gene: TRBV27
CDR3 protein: ASSSGVGRDTEAF

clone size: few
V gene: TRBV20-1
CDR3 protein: SARDRTTYNEQF

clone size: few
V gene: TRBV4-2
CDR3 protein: ASSQQGRPQGALNYEQY